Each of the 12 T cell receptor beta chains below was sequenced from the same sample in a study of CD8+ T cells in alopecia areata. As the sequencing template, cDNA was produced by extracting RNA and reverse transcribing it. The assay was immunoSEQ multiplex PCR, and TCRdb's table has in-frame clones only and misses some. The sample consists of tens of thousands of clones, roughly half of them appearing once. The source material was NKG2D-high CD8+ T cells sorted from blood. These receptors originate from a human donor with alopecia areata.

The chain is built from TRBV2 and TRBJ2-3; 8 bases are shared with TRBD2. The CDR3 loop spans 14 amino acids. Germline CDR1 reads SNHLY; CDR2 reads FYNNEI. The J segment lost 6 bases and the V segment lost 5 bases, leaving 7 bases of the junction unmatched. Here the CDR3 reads CASSYSGIRDTQYF. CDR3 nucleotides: TGTGCCAGCAGTTATAGCGGGATCAGGGATACGCAGTATTTT.

The DNA of the CDR3 is TGTGCCAGCGTCGGGGGGGATAACTATGGCTACACCTTC. Protein: CASVGGDNYGYTF. The V call is TRBV9, the J call TRBJ1-2, with a possible D match to TRBD1 (5 bases). This CDR3 has 13 residues. Germline values: CDR1 SGDLS, CDR2 YYNGEE. The V gene lost 7 bases and the J gene lost 1 base, with 11 bases spanning the gap.

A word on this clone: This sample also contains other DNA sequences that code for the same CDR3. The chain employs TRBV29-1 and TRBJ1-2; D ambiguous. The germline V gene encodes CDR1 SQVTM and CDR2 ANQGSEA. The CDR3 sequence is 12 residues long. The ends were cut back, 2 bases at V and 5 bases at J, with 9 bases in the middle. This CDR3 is CSVEPPEYGYTF. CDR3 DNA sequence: TGCAGCGTTGAACCCCCGGAATATGGCTACACCTTC.

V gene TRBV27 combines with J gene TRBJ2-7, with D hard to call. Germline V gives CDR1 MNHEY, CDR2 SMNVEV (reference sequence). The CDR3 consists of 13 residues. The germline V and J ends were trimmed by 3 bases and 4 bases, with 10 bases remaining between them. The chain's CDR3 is CASSLSDRYEQYF. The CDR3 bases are TGTGCCAGCAGTTTGTCCGACCGATACGAGCAGTACTTC.

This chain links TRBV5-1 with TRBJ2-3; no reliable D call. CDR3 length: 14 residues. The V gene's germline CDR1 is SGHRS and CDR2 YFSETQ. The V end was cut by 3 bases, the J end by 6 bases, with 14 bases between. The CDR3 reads CASSSGIDLDTQYF. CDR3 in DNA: TGCGCCAGCAGCTCTGGGATCGATCTCGATACGCAGTATTTT. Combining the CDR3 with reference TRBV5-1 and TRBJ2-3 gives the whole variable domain KAGVTQTPRYLIKTRGQQVTLSCSPISGHRSVSWYQQTPGQGLQFLFEYFSETQRNKGNFPGRFSGRQFSNSRSEMNVSTLELGDSALYLCASSSGIDLDTQYFGPGTRLTVL.

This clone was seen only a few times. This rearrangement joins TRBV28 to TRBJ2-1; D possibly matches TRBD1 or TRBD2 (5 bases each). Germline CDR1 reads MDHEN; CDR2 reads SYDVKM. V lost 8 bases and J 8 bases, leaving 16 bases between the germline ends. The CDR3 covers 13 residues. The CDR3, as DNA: TGTGCCAGCTGGGACGCGGCAGTGGATGAGCAGTTCTTC. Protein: CASWDAAVDEQFF. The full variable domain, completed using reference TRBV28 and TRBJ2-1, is DVKVTQSSRYLVKRTGEKVFLECVQDMDHENMFWYRQDPGLGLRLIYFSYDVKMKEKGDIPEGYSVSREKKERFSLILESASTNQTSMYLCASWDAAVDEQFFGPGTRLTVL.

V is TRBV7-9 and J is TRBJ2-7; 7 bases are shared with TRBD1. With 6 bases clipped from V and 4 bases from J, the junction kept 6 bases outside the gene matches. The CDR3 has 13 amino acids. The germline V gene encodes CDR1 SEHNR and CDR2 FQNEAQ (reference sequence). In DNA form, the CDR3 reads TGTGCCAGCAGTGGGACAGAGGAATACGAGCAGTACTTC. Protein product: CASSGTEEYEQYF.

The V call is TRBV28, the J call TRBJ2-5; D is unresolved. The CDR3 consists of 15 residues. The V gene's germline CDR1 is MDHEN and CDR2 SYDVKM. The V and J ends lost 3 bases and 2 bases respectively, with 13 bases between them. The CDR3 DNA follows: TGTGCCAGCAGTTTGGCCCAGCGCCAACAAGAGACCCAGTACTTC. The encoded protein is CASSLAQRQQETQYF.

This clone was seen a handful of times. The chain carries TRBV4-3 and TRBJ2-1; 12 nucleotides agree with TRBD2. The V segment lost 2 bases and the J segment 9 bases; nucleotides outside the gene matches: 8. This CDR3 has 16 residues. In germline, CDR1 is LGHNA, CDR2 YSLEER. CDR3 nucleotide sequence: TGCGCCAGCAGCCAAACCAGACTAGCGGGAGATGGTGAGCAGTTCTTC. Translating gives CASSQTRLAGDGEQFF.

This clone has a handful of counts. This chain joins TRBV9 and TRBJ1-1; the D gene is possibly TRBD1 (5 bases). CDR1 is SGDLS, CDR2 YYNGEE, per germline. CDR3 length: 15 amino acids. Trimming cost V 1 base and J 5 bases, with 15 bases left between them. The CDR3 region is CASSVQGHRETEAFF. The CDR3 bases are TGTGCCAGCAGCGTACAAGGACACCGGGAGACTGAAGCTTTCTTT.

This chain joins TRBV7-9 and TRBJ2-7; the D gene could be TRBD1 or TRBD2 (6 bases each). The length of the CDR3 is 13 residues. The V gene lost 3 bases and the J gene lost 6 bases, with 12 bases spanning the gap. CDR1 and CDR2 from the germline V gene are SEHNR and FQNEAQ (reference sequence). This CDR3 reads CASSFEGGSEQYF. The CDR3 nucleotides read TGTGCCAGCAGCTTTGAGGGGGGTTCCGAGCAGTACTTC. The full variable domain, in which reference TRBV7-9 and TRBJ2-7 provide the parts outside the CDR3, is DTGVSQNPRHKITKRGQNVTFRCDPISEHNRLYWYRQTLGQGPEFLTYFQNEAQLEKSRLLSDRFSAERPKGSFSTLEIQRTEQGDSAMYLCASSFEGGSEQYFGPGTRLTVT.

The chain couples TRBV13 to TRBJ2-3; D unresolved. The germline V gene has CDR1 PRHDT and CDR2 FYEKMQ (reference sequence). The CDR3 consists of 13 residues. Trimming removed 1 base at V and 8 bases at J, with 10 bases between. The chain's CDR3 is CASSLARSGTQYF. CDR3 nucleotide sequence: TGTGCCAGCAGCTTAGCTCGATCCGGTACGCAGTATTTT.